The 8 T cell receptor beta chains reported below all come from one sample, sequenced in a study of OX40 agonist ivuxolimab in advanced cancers. The table came from immunoSEQ multiplex PCR; TCRdb's copy has only in-frame clones and leaves some out. The repertoire holds approximately 90,000 clones, with about 89% as singletons. The source was CD4+ or CD8+ T cells sorted from blood, collected in a trial of the OX40 agonist ivuxolimab. Receptors were obtained from an adult with an advanced solid tumor such as melanoma, head and neck, liver or kidney cancer.

The gene calls are TRBV18 and TRBJ1-2, with 9 bases identical to TRBD1. V lost 2 bases, J lost 4 bases, and 8 bases stayed unmatched. CDR1 and CDR2 from the germline V gene are KGHSH and LQKENI. This CDR3 has 16 amino acids. In DNA, the CDR3 is TGTGCCAGCTCACCAGGATGGGACAGGGATACCTATGGCTACACCTTC. Amino acid sequence: CASSPGWDRDTYGYTF.

The chain links TRBV27 to TRBJ2-1, with D possibly being TRBD1 (5 bases). Germline V CDR1 and CDR2: MNHEY, SMNVEV (reference sequence). This CDR3 spans 13 amino acids. V was pared by 0 bases and J by 9 bases, with 9 bases between. CDR3 sequence: CASSLSRASEQFF. The CDR3 DNA reads as TGTGCCAGCAGTTTATCCAGGGCCAGTGAGCAGTTCTTC.

V gene TRBV6-1 combines with J gene TRBJ2-5, with no clear D. CDR1 MNHNS and CDR2 SASEGT come from the germline V gene. The CDR3 totals 11 residues. V was shortened by 4 bases and J by 2 bases, with 2 bases between the two germline ends. The CDR3, as DNA: TGTGCCAGCAGTGGGCAAGAGACCCAGTACTTC. This encodes CASSGQETQYF.

The chain recombines TRBV28 with TRBJ2-7; the match to TRBD2 covers 9 bases. V was clipped by 11 bases and J by 2 bases; unmatched bases: 7. This CDR3 has 13 residues. The germline V gene encodes CDR1 MDHEN and CDR2 SYDVKM. CDR3 in DNA: TGTGCCTCCGGAGGGACTAGCACCTACGAGCAGTACTTC. Amino acids: CASGGTSTYEQYF.

Notes on this clone: The identical CDR3 is also encoded by other nucleotide sequences in the sample. The rearrangement links TRBV5-1 to TRBJ2-5, with 13 bases that match TRBD2. Germline V gene data show CDR1 as SGHRS and CDR2 as YFSETQ. The length of the CDR3 is 15 residues. The junction had 3 bases not matched to a gene; V was cut back by 3 bases and J by 4 bases. DNA of the CDR3: TGCGCCAGCAGCTGGACTAGCGGGAGTCGAGAGACCCAGTACTTC. This translates into CASSWTSGSRETQYF. Together with reference TRBV5-1 and TRBJ2-5, the CDR3 gives the full variable domain: KAGVTQTPRYLIKTRGQQVTLSCSPISGHRSVSWYQQTPGQGLQFLFEYFSETQRNKGNFPGRFSGRQFSNSRSEMNVSTLELGDSALYLCASSWTSGSRETQYFGPGTRLLVL.

This chain connects TRBV5-4 to TRBJ2-5, with D unclear. The V gene's germline CDR1 is SGHNT and CDR2 YYREEE (reference sequence). V shed 0 bases and J shed 4 bases, with 7 bases lying between them. The CDR3 contains 13 residues. The CDR3 DNA sequence: TGTGCCAGCAGCTTGGTACCGGGAGAGACCCAGTACTTC. Translated, it gives CASSLVPGETQYF.

The V gene is TRBV11-1, the J gene TRBJ2-7, with 8 bases lining up with TRBD1. CDR3 length: 15 residues. V trimming: 4 bases; J trimming: 3 bases; junction bases outside the gene matches: 8. From germline, CDR1 is SGHAT and CDR2 FQDESV (reference sequence). This chain's CDR3 is CASSSNMGQVYEQYF. CDR3 DNA sequence: TGTGCCAGCAGCTCCAATATGGGACAGGTCTACGAGCAGTACTTC. Based on the CDR3 plus reference TRBV11-1 and TRBJ2-7, the full variable domain is EAEVAQSPRYKITEKSQAVAFWCDPISGHATLYWYRQILGQGPELLVQFQDESVVDDSQLPKDRFSAERLKGVDSTLKIQPAELGDSAMYLCASSSNMGQVYEQYFGPGTRLTVT.

The chain links TRBV5-1 to TRBJ1-1; D is possibly TRBD1 (6 bases). This CDR3 region has 17 residues. Per the germline V gene, CDR1 is SGHRS and CDR2 is YFSETQ. The V and J ends lost 1 base and 4 bases respectively, with 20 bases between them. CDR3 loop: CASSLFGDNIIGTEAFF. The CDR3 coding sequence is TGCGCCAGCAGCTTGTTCGGGGACAACATTATTGGCACTGAAGCTTTCTTT.